The clone carrying this TCR beta chain was seen at least ten times. By flow cytometry, patients selected for sequencing had shown an expansion of CD8+CD57+ cells. The record originates from a study of CD8+CD57+ T cells in acquired aplastic anemia. Genomic DNA, the template, was used for profiling of the TCR beta VDJ and CDR3. Each CDR3 protein gets one entry after TCRdb re-called the reads with MiXCR. The table lists fewer than 200,000 distinct CDR3 sequences, approximately 48% of them singletons, with 10% to 15% in the top ten. The germline V gene encodes CDR1 SGHRS and CDR2 YFSETQ. Deletions cut 0 bases from V and 2 bases from J, with 12 bases between. The CDR3 sequence is 16 residues long.

The clonotype originates from a human donor with aplastic anemia. The chain has TRBV5-1 and TRBJ2-1, with a weak D call TRBD2 (6 bases). Sequenced: sorted CD4+, CD8+, or CD8+CD57+ T cells (not recorded which) from PBMCs. The CDR3 DNA reads TGCGCCAGCAGCTTGGGTGCGGGGACCGCCTACAATGAGCAGTTCTTC. Its protein product is CASSLGAGTAYNEQFF.